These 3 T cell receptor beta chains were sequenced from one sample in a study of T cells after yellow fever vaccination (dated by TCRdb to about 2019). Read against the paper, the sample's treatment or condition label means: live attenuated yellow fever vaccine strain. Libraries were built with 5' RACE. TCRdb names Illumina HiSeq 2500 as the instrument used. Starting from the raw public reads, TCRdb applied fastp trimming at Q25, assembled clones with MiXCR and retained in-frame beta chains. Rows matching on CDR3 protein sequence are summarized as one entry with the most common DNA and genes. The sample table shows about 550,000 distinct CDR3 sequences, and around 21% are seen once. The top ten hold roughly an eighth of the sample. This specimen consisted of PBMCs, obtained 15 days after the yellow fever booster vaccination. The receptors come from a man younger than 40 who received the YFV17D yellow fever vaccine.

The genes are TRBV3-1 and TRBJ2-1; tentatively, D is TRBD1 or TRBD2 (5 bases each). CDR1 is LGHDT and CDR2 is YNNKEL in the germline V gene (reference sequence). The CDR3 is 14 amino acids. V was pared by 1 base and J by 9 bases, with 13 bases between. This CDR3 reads CASSQAGWGVEQFF. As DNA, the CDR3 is TGTGCCAGCAGCCAAGCGGGATGGGGCGTTGAGCAGTTCTTC.

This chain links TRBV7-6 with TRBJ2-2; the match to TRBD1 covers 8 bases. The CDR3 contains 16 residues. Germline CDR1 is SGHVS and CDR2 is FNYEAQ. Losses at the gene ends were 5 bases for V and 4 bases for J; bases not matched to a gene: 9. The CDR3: CASSGQGWAGTGELFF. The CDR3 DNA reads TGTGCCAGCAGCGGACAGGGTTGGGCGGGCACCGGGGAGCTGTTTTTT.

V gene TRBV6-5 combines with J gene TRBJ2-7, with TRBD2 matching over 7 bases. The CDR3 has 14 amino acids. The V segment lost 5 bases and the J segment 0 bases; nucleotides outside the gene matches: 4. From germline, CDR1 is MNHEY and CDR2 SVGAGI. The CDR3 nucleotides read TGTGCCAGCAGTACTCGGACTAGCTCCTACGAGCAGTACTTC. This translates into CASSTRTSSYEQYF.